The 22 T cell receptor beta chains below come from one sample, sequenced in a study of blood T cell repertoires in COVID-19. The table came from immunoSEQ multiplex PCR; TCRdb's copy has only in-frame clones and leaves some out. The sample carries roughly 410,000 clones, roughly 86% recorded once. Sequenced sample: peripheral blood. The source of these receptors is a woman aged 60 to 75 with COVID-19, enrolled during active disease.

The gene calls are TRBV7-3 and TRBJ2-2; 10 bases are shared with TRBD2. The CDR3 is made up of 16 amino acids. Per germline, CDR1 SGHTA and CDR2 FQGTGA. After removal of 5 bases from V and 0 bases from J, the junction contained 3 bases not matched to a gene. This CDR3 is CASSATSGANTGELFF. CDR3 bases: TGTGCCAGCAGCGCAACTAGCGGGGCGAACACCGGGGAGCTGTTTTTT.

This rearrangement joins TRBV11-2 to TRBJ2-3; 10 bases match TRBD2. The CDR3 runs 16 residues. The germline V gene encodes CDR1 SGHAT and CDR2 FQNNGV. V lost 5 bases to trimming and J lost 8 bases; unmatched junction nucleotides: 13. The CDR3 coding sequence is TGTGCCAGCAGCCCAACCCGAGCGGGGGGGCGGGGTACGCAGTATTTT. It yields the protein CASSPTRAGGRGTQYF.

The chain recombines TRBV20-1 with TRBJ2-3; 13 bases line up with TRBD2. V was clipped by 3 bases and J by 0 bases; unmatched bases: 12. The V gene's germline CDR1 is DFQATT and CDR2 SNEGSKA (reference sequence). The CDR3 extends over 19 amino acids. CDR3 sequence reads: CSASGSGTSGAYSTDTQYF. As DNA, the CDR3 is TGCAGTGCTAGTGGTTCCGGGACTAGCGGGGCCTATAGCACAGATACGCAGTATTTT.

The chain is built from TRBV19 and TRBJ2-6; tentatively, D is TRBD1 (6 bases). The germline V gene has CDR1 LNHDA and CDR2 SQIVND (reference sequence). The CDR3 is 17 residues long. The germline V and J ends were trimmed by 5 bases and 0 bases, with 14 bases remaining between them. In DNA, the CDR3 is TGTGCCAGTAGTGCCCAGTCAGGGGACTCTGGGGCCAACGTCCTGACTTTC. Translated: CASSAQSGDSGANVLTF.

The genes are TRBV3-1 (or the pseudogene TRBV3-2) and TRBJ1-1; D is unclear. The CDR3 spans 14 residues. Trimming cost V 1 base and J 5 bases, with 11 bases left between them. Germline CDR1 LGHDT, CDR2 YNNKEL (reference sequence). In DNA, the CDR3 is TGTGCCAGCAGCCAAGGATCTAGGAAAACTGAAGCTTTCTTT. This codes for CASSQGSRKTEAFF.

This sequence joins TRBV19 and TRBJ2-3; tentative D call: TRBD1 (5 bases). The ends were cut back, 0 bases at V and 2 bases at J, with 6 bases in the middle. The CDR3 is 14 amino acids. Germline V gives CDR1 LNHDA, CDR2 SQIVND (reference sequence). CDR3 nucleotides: TGTGCCAGTAGTATAGAACAGGCCACAGATACGCAGTATTTT. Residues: CASSIEQATDTQYF.

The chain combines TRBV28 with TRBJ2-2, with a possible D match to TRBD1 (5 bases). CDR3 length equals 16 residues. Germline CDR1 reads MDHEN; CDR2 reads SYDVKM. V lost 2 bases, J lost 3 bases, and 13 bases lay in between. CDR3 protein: CASSLSQRTYTGELFF. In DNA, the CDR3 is TGTGCCAGCAGTTTAAGTCAAAGGACATACACCGGGGAGCTGTTTTTT.

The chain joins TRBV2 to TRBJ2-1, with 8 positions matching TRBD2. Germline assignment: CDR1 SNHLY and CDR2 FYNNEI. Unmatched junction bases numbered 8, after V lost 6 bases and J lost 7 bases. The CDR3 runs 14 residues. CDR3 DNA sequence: TGTGCCAGCAGCGAAAACGGGGGGGCAAATGAGCAGTTCTTC. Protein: CASSENGGANEQFF.

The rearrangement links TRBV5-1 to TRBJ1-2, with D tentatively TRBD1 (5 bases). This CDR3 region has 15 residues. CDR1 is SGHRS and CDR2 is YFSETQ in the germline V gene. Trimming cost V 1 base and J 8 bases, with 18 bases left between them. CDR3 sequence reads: CASSLTAGEVGGYTF. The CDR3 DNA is TGCGCCAGCAGCTTGACGGCGGGGGAGGTCGGAGGCTACACCTTC. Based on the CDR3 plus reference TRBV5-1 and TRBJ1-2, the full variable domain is KAGVTQTPRYLIKTRGQQVTLSCSPISGHRSVSWYQQTPGQGLQFLFEYFSETQRNKGNFPGRFSGRQFSNSRSEMNVSTLELGDSALYLCASSLTAGEVGGYTFGSGTRLTVV.

DNA for the CDR3: TGTGCCAGCAGCACCCGGGACAGGGGCCGCCTCTCTGGAAACACCATATATTTT. Encoded protein: CASSTRDRGRLSGNTIYF. The chain links TRBV9 to TRBJ1-3, with 10 bases fitting TRBD1. CDR3 length equals 18 residues. The germline V gene has CDR1 SGDLS and CDR2 YYNGEE. V was clipped by 4 bases and J by 0 bases; unmatched bases: 10.

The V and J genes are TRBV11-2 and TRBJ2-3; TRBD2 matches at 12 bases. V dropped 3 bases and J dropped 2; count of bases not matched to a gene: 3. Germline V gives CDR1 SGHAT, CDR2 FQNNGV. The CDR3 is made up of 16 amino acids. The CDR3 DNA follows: TGTGCCAGCAGCTTCACTAGCGGGGGGTCCACAGATACGCAGTATTTT. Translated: CASSFTSGGSTDTQYF.

In DNA, the CDR3 is TGTGCCAGCAGTTACGGGACAGGGACGAACACTGAAGCTTTCTTT. Amino acid sequence: CASSYGTGTNTEAFF. The chain joins TRBV6-5 to TRBJ1-1, with 9 bases matching TRBD1. The V and J ends lost 2 bases and 1 base, in that order; junction bases with no gene match: 2. The germline CDR1 and CDR2 sequences are MNHEY and SVGAGI. The CDR3 has 15 residues.

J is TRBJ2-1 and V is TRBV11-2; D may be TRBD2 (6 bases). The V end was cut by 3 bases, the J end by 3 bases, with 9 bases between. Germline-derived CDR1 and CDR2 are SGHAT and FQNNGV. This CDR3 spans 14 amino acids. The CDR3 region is CASSLAGRYNEQFF. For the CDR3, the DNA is TGTGCCAGCAGCTTGGCGGGGCGCTACAATGAGCAGTTCTTC. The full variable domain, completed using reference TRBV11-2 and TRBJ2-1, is EAGVAQSPRYKIIEKRQSVAFWCNPISGHATLYWYQQILGQGPKLLIQFQNNGVVDDSQLPKDRFSAERLKGVDSTLKIQPAKLEDSAVYLCASSLAGRYNEQFFGPGTRLTVL.

For the CDR3, the DNA is TGTGCCAGCAGCCGGACAGGGGTCTCCTACAATGAGCAGTTCTTC. It is translated as CASSRTGVSYNEQFF. The chain is built from TRBV7-3 and TRBJ2-1; 9 bases map to TRBD1. The germline V gene encodes CDR1 SGHTA and CDR2 FQGTGA. This CDR3 has 15 residues. Trimming took 5 bases from V and 0 from J; bases not matched to a gene: 2.

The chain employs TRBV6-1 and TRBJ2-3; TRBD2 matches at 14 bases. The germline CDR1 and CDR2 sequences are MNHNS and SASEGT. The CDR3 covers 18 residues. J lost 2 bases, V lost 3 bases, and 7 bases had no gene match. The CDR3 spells CASSDIGGLAGVTDTQYF. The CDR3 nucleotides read TGTGCCAGCAGTGATATAGGGGGACTAGCGGGGGTCACAGATACGCAGTATTTT.

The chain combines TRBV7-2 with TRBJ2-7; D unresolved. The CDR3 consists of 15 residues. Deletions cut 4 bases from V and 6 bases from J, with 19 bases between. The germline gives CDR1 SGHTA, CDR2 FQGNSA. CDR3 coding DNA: TGTGCCAGCAGCTCCGGCGAGGTGCCGTTAAGCGAGCAGTACTTC. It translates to CASSSGEVPLSEQYF.

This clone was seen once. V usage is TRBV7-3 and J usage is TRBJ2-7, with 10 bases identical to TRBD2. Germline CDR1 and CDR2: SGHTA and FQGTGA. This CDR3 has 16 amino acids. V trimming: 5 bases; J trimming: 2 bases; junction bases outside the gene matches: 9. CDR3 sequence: CASSPQPGLATYEQYF. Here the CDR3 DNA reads TGTGCCAGCAGCCCCCAGCCGGGACTAGCGACCTACGAGCAGTACTTC.

The CDR3 loop reads CAQTAGRAKGTEAFF. The CDR3 region has the DNA TGCGCCCAGACAGCAGGGAGGGCCAAGGGCACTGAAGCTTTCTTT. This chain uses TRBV10-1 with TRBJ1-1, with D perhaps matching TRBD1 (5 bases). Looked up from germline, CDR1 is WNHNN and CDR2 is SYGVQD (reference sequence). Trimming took off 11 bases at V and 4 bases at J, with 23 bases between the two ends. This CDR3 is 15 amino acids long.

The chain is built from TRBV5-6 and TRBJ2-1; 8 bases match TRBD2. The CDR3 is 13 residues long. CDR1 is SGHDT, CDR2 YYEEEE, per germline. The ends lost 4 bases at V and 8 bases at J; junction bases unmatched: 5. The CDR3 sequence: CASSPAGGHEQFF. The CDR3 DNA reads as TGTGCCAGCAGCCCGGCGGGAGGCCATGAGCAGTTCTTC.

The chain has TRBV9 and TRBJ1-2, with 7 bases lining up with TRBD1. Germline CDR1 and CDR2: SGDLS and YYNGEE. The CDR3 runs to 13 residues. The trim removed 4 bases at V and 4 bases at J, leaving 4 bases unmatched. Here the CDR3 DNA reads TGTGCCAGCAGCCCGGGACAGCTCTATGGCTACACCTTC. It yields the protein CASSPGQLYGYTF.

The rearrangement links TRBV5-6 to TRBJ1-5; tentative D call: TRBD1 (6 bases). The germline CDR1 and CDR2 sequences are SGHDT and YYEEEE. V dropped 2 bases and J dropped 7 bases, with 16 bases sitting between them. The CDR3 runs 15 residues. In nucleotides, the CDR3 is TGTGCCAGCAGCTTCTTTGGGGGGGCAGAACAGCCCCAGCATTTT. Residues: CASSFFGGAEQPQHF.

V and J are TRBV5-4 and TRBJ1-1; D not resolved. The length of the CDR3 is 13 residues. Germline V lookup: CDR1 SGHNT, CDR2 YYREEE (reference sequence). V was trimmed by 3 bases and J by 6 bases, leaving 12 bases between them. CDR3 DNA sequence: TGTGCCAGCAGCTGGGGTGGAGGCCCTGAAGCTTTCTTT. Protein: CASSWGGGPEAFF.